The sample holds a few counts of the clone carrying this TCR beta chain. CDR1 and CDR2 (germline): WSHSY, SAAADI. V was clipped by 3 bases and J by 2 bases, with 7 bases between them. The CDR3 is made up of 13 amino acids. The sample comes from a study of blood T cell repertoires in COVID-19. Overall study: Sites across the United States, Italy and Spain contributed samples from acute and convalescent COVID-19. In each case, the material was cDNA or gDNA derived from T cells, B-cell-depleted T cells, or PBMCs.

As handled by the study authors: Estimated nucleated cell counts came from reference gene primer amplification. Produced via immunoSEQ multiplex PCR; TCRdb's table is partial and in-frame only. The DNA gave D and trimming, while V, J and clone size come from that table. The data contain under 300,000 clones, more than 75% of them singletons. The receptor's source is a woman aged 70-85 years with active or convalescent COVID-19. This chain uses TRBV10-2 with TRBJ1-2; D uncertain. What was sequenced was peripheral blood. CDR3 bases: TGCGCCAGCAGTGAAAAGAGAAACTATGGCTACACCTTC. It specifies CASSEKRNYGYTF.